This TCR beta chain comes out of a study of T cells in Graves' hyperthyroidism and ophthalmopathy. The source material, RNA transcripts, was used to amplify TCR beta CDR3 regions. With the HTBI primer set, the TCR CDR3 went through a first round of RT-PCR. MiXCR, run by TCRdb on the multiplex PCR reads, gives a single entry per CDR3 protein. The sample holds 470,000 or so distinct CDR3 sequences; less than 25% are singletons and the top ten take around a quarter. The sample holds many counts of this clonotype. This CDR3 comprises 15 residues. Germline V gives CDR1 DFQATT, CDR2 SNEGSKA (reference sequence). The V and J ends lost 1 base and 5 bases respectively, with 17 bases between them.

This sequence was found in a young man with Graves' hyperthyroidism. The sequencing sample was made of blood. The V and J genes are TRBV20-1 and TRBJ1-1; TRBD1 might be the D (5 bases). CDR3 sequence: CSARGQVTEGTEAFF. For the CDR3, the DNA is TGCAGTGCTAGAGGACAAGTGACAGAAGGGACTGAAGCTTTCTTT.